These 24 T cell receptor beta chains originate from one sample sequenced in a study of identical twins. TCRdb re-derived calls from the 5' RACE reads in MiXCR, one entry per CDR3 protein. The sample has about 810,000 distinct CDR3 sequences, approximately 13% seen once. Separately, the same data were catalogued under a study of yellow fever vaccine responses in identical twins.

The specimen sequenced was PBMCs. These receptors were collected from a woman aged 18-35 years in good health.

As DNA, the CDR3 is TGTGCCAGCAGCCAAGTGCAGGGGTATGGCTACACCTTC. This gives the protein CASSQVQGYGYTF. The chain links TRBV14 to TRBJ1-2; a weak D match, TRBD1 (6 bases). Germline lookup yields CDR1 SGHDN and CDR2 FVKESK. The CDR3 consists of 13 residues. The V and J ends lost 1 base and 5 bases respectively, with 8 bases between them. Based on the CDR3 plus reference TRBV14 and TRBJ1-2, the full variable domain is EAGVTQFPSHSVIEKGQTVTLRCDPISGHDNLYWYRRVMGKEIKFLLHFVKESKQDESGMPNNRFLAERTGGTYSTLKVQPAELEDSGVYFCASSQVQGYGYTFGSGTRLTVV.

The rearrangement links TRBV20-1 to TRBJ2-7; 9 nucleotides align to TRBD2. The trim removed 2 bases at V and 1 base at J, leaving 9 bases unmatched. The CDR3 runs 16 residues. Germline CDR1 and CDR2: DFQATT and SNEGSKA (reference sequence). The CDR3 nucleotides are TGCAGTGCTAGATATTATGAGACTAGCGGTTCCTACGAGCAGTACGTC. It yields the protein CSARYYETSGSYEQYV.

This clonotype showed up just a few times. This rearrangement joins TRBV3-1 to TRBJ2-1; TRBD1 agrees at 10 bases. Per the germline V gene, CDR1 is LGHDT and CDR2 is YNNKEL (reference sequence). V was clipped by 4 bases and J by 7 bases; unmatched bases: 7. The CDR3 length is 15 residues. The chain's CDR3 is CASSRRDRGRNEQFF. CDR3 coding DNA: TGTGCCAGCAGCCGCCGGGACAGGGGCCGAAATGAGCAGTTCTTC.

This clonotype was seen more than once but under ten times. The rearrangement uses TRBV20-1 and TRBJ2-2; 8 bases align to TRBD1. In germline, CDR1 is DFQATT, CDR2 SNEGSKA (reference sequence). The CDR3 length is 13 residues. Germline trimming cut 6 bases from V and 5 bases from J; bases unmatched to any gene: 5. CDR3 coding DNA: TGCAGTGCGGGAACAGGGGGAACCGGGGAGCTGTTTTTT. Protein product: CSAGTGGTGELFF.

This clonotype was detected many times. This sequence joins TRBV18 and TRBJ1-1; unclear D gene. CDR1 is KGHSH and CDR2 is LQKENI in the germline V gene. Between the trimmed V and J ends, which lost 2 bases and 0 bases, there was a span of 7 bases. The CDR3 covers 14 residues. The chain's CDR3 is CASSPRSMNTEAFF. The CDR3 DNA sequence: TGTGCCAGCTCACCAAGATCAATGAACACTGAAGCTTTCTTT. Filled out from reference TRBV18 and TRBJ1-1, the complete variable domain reads NAGVMQNPRHLVRRRGQEARLRCSPMKGHSHVYWYRQLPEEGLKFMVYLQKENIIDESGMPKERFSAEFPKEGPSILRIQQVVRGDSAAYFCASSPRSMNTEAFFGQGTRLTVV.

The chain links TRBV7-9 to TRBJ1-2; D remains ambiguous. V gave up 1 base and J gave up 4 bases, with 13 bases separating them. Germline CDR1 and CDR2: SEHNR and FQNEAQ (reference sequence). The CDR3 is made up of 15 amino acids. Written as DNA, the CDR3 is TGTGCCAGCAGCTTAGGGACTCCCCTCGGCTATGGCTACACCTTC. This sequence encodes CASSLGTPLGYGYTF. The full variable domain, with the rest looked up from reference TRBV7-9 and TRBJ1-2, is DTGVSQNPRHKITKRGQNVTFRCDPISEHNRLYWYRQTLGQGPEFLTYFQNEAQLEKSRLLSDRFSAERPKGSFSTLEIQRTEQGDSAMYLCASSLGTPLGYGYTFGSGTRLTVV.

This clonotype has at least ten counts. The chain combines TRBV12-3 or TRBV12-4 with TRBJ2-1; 10 bases align to TRBD2. This CDR3 has 15 residues. The V and J ends lost 1 base and 6 bases, in that order; junction bases with no gene match: 3. The CDR3 spells CASSLGASGGNEQFF. DNA for the CDR3: TGTGCCAGCAGTTTAGGGGCTAGCGGGGGCAATGAGCAGTTCTTC.

V and J are TRBV2 and TRBJ2-7, with D unclear. CDR1 is SNHLY, CDR2 FYNNEI, per germline. There are 12 residues in the CDR3. V was shortened by 3 bases and J by 4 bases, with 7 bases between the two germline ends. CDR3: CASSEWGYEQYV. CDR3 coding DNA: TGTGCCAGCAGTGAGTGGGGTTACGAGCAGTACGTC.

The CDR3 protein is CASSPTTGVLETQYF. CDR3 coding DNA: TGTGCCAGCAGCCCCACGACAGGGGTTCTGGAGACCCAGTACTTC. The chain carries TRBV7-8 and TRBJ2-5, with TRBD1 matching over 8 bases. The junction had 10 bases not matched to a gene; V was cut back by 5 bases and J by 5 bases. This CDR3 spans 15 amino acids. The V gene's germline CDR1 is SGHVS and CDR2 FQNEAQ.

This clonotype was detected only a few times. This chain joins TRBV6-1 and TRBJ2-3; TRBD2 matches 9 bases. Germline V gene lookup returns CDR1 MNHNS and CDR2 SASEGT. V dropped 7 bases and J dropped 4; count of bases not matched to a gene: 9. The CDR3 contains 15 residues. The CDR3 region has the DNA TGTGCCAGCACTGCCATTAGCGGGGGTGCAGATACGCAGTATTTT. It is translated as CASTAISGGADTQYF.

V usage is TRBV4-2 and J usage is TRBJ2-1, with 9 positions matching TRBD2. CDR3 size: 13 residues. The V and J ends lost 0 bases and 15 bases, in that order; junction bases with no gene match: 6. Germline V CDR1 and CDR2: LGHNA, YNFKEQ. CDR3 DNA sequence: TGTGCCAGCAGCCAAGAAGGGAAGCGGGAGGCGTTCTTC. Amino acids: CASSQEGKREAFF.

V is TRBV11-2 and J is TRBJ2-1; D unresolved. The V gene lost 1 base and the J gene lost 2 bases, with 9 bases spanning the gap. Germline loops: CDR1 SGHAT, CDR2 FQNNGV. This CDR3 comprises 15 residues. This CDR3 reads CASSLVAAPYNEQFF. The CDR3 DNA sequence: TGTGCCAGCAGCTTAGTTGCGGCCCCCTACAATGAGCAGTTCTTC. The full variable domain, in which reference TRBV11-2 and TRBJ2-1 provide the parts outside the CDR3, is EAGVAQSPRYKIIEKRQSVAFWCNPISGHATLYWYQQILGQGPKLLIQFQNNGVVDDSQLPKDRFSAERLKGVDSTLKIQPAKLEDSAVYLCASSLVAAPYNEQFFGPGTRLTVL.

In its sample, this clonotype was seen many times. V and J are TRBV29-1 and TRBJ1-1; D ambiguous. CDR1 and CDR2 from the germline V gene are SQVTM and ANQGSEA. Trimming removed 6 bases at V and 9 bases at J, with 17 bases between. The CDR3 is 12 amino acids. CDR3 residues: CSVETGPYQAFF. DNA for the CDR3: TGCAGCGTCGAGACCGGGCCCTATCAAGCTTTCTTT.

The chain joins TRBV7-8 to TRBJ2-7; 10 bases map to TRBD2. CDR3 length equals 15 residues. The trim removed 5 bases at V and 3 bases at J, leaving 7 bases unmatched. In germline, CDR1 is SGHVS, CDR2 FQNEAQ. The CDR3 spells CASSLTSGYFYEQYV. The CDR3 nucleotides are TGTGCCAGCAGCCTGACTAGCGGGTATTTCTACGAGCAGTACGTC.

The chain recombines TRBV6-5 with TRBJ2-1; TRBD1 might be the D (6 bases). V dropped 6 bases and J dropped 9 bases, with 24 bases sitting between them. The germline V gene encodes CDR1 MNHEY and CDR2 SVGAGI. CDR3 length equals 16 residues. For the CDR3, the DNA is TGTGCCAGCAGATACGGGGAGATAACAGGGTTCGGTGAGCAGTTCTTC. Translating gives CASRYGEITGFGEQFF.

This sequence joins TRBV20-1 and TRBJ1-4, with a tentative D call TRBD1 (6 bases). CDR1 and CDR2 (germline): DFQATT, SNEGSKA (reference sequence). CDR3 length: 12 amino acids. Trimming cost V 3 bases and J 7 bases, with 9 bases left between them. CDR3 region: CSARPDSEKLFF. The CDR3 DNA is TGCAGTGCTAGGCCGGACAGTGAAAAACTGTTTTTT.

The CDR3 sequence is CASRAPQGTGAAQYF. As DNA, the CDR3 is TGTGCCAGCAGGGCTCCCCAAGGAACCGGTGCGGCGCAGTATTTT. This chain connects TRBV28 to TRBJ2-3; no definite D call. This CDR3 contains 15 residues. CDR1 is MDHEN, CDR2 SYDVKM, per germline. Trimming took off 6 bases at V and 10 bases at J, with 23 bases between the two ends.

The chain links TRBV5-1 to TRBJ2-1; 7 bases align to TRBD1. The V gene end was trimmed by 4 bases and the J gene end by 6 bases; junction bases not matched to a gene: 7. The CDR3 is 14 amino acids. Germline CDR1 is SGHRS and CDR2 is YFSETQ. CDR3 region: CASSPRQGSNEQFF. The CDR3 nucleotides read TGCGCCAGCAGCCCCCGACAGGGCAGCAATGAGCAGTTCTTC.

This clonotype was picked up many times. The chain joins TRBV27 to TRBJ2-3; TRBD1 aligns across 8 bases. The junction had 9 bases not matched to a gene; V was cut back by 5 bases and J by 2 bases. From germline, CDR1 is MNHEY and CDR2 SMNVEV (reference sequence). This CDR3 contains 16 residues. In nucleotides, the CDR3 is TGTGCCAGCAGTCCCAGACAGGGGCGACACACAGATACGCAGTATTTT. This codes for CASSPRQGRHTDTQYF.

This clonotype was counted between two and nine times. The chain has TRBV24-1 and TRBJ2-1; D is unclear. This CDR3 has 10 amino acids. Germline-derived CDR1 and CDR2 are KGHDR and SFDVKD. V lost 9 bases and J lost 10, with 9 bases in between. DNA of the CDR3: TGTGCCACCTTTGGGTGCGAGCAGTTCTTC. Its protein is CATFGCEQFF.

This clonotype appeared a few times. This chain connects TRBV7-9 to TRBJ2-7; 9 positions agree with TRBD2. Germline values: CDR1 SEHNR, CDR2 FQNEAQ (reference sequence). This CDR3 region has 12 residues. Losses at the gene ends were 5 bases for V and 7 bases for J; bases not matched to a gene: 3. The CDR3 region has the DNA TGTGCCAGCAGCACACTAGCGGGTGAGCAGTACGTC. Translating it yields CASSTLAGEQYV.

This clonotype occurred a few times. This chain connects TRBV6-2 or TRBV6-3 to TRBJ2-6, with unresolved D. V was trimmed by 0 bases and J by 2 bases, leaving 8 bases between them. Germline CDR1 MNHEY, CDR2 SVGEGT. CDR3 length equals 16 residues. The CDR3 loop reads CASSYSGKAGANVLTF. The CDR3 DNA reads as TGTGCCAGCAGTTACTCAGGGAAAGCTGGGGCCAACGTCCTGACTTTC.

The sample holds a few counts of this clonotype. The CDR3 nucleotides read TGTGCCAGCAGTAGACTAGCAAACAATGAGCAGTTCTTC. It encodes CASSRLANNEQFF. The V and J genes are TRBV2 and TRBJ2-1; TRBD2 matches at 7 bases. Trimming took 5 bases from V and 5 from J; bases not matched to a gene: 3. The germline V gene encodes CDR1 SNHLY and CDR2 FYNNEI. This CDR3 region has 13 residues.

This clonotype was observed many times. This chain uses TRBV12-3 or TRBV12-4 with TRBJ1-4; TRBD1 is a possible D gene (6 bases). This CDR3 contains 15 residues. With 7 bases removed from V and 6 bases from J, the gap between germline ends came to 18 bases. The CDR3 sequence: CASTRDGGADEKLFF. CDR3 coding DNA: TGTGCCAGCACTCGGGACGGGGGCGCGGATGAAAAACTGTTTTTT.